Listed below are T cell receptor beta chains from one sample, sequenced in a study of blood T cell repertoires in COVID-19. Clones were sequenced by immunoSEQ multiplex PCR, and TCRdb holds only the in-frame ones, with some missing. This table holds 400,000 to 450,000 clones, approximately 90% found once. Sequencing was performed on peripheral blood. The receptors stem from a young man with COVID-19, enrolled during active disease. The CDR3 runs from the conserved cysteine through the conserved F or W. Fields, in order: clone size, J gene, D gene, V gene, CDR3 DNA, CDR3 protein. A D gene is named only where the DNA matches it firmly. Rows give clone size only sometimes, using once, few, many, or a class for an expanded clone.

NA TRBJ2-7 NA TRBV14 TGTGCCAGCAGCCGGACGGGAGTCTCCTACGAGCAGTACTTC CASSRTGVSYEQYF
NA TRBJ2-5 TRBD1 TRBV15 TGTGCCACCAGCAGAGATGCAGGGGGAGAGACCCAGTACTTC CATSRDAGGETQYF
once TRBJ2-3 TRBD1 TRBV15 TGTGCCACCAGCAGAGAGGACAGGCCGAACACAGATACGCAGTATTTT CATSREDRPNTDTQYF
NA TRBJ2-5 NA TRBV2 TGTGCCAGCAAGTGGACAGCTCAAGAGACCCAGTACTTC CASKWTAQETQYF
few TRBJ1-2 TRBD1 TRBV7-9 TGTGCCAGCAGCTTAGATGGGCTTACCTTCCACAGGGGTGGCTATGGCTACACCTTC CASSLDGLTFHRGGYGYTF
NA TRBJ2-5 NA TRBV4-1 TGCGCCAGCAGCCAAGAATGGAGGGCCCAAGAGACCCAGTACTTC CASSQEWRAQETQYF
NA TRBJ2-1 TRBD2 TRBV11-3 TGTGCCAGCAGTTACACTAGCGGGGGGGGCAATGAGCAGTTCTTC CASSYTSGGGNEQFF
NA TRBJ1-2 NA TRBV30 TGTGCCTGGAGTGTCAGTCAGGTCGACTATGGCTACACCTTC CAWSVSQVDYGYTF
once TRBJ2-3 NA TRBV7-8 TGTGCCAGCAGCCCAAGCACAGATACGCAGTATTTT CASSPSTDTQYF
NA TRBJ1-2 TRBD1 TRBV27 TGTGCCAGCAGTCTCGTAGGGGGCGCAAATGGCTACACCTTC CASSLVGGANGYTF
NA TRBJ2-3 NA TRBV20-1 TGCAGTGCTACCTCTACAGATACGCAGTATTTT CSATSTDTQYF
NA TRBJ2-7 TRBD2 TRBV2 TGTGCCAGCAGGGCGGGGGAAAGCTACGAGCAGTACTTC CASRAGESYEQYF
NA TRBJ2-3 TRBD2 TRBV10-3 TGTGCCGGCGGGGGACTAGCGTCGGGCGATACGCAGTATTTT CAGGGLASGDTQYF
NA TRBJ2-1 TRBD1 TRBV7-9 TGTGCCAGCAGCTCCGGGACAGGGGCCCACAATGAGCAGTTCTTC CASSSGTGAHNEQFF
NA TRBJ2-7 TRBD2 TRBV11-3 TGTGCCAGCAGTTGGAGCGGGAGTCTCTCCTACGAGCAGTACTTC CASSWSGSLSYEQYF
NA TRBJ1-3 NA TRBV2 TGTGCCAGCAGTAGTTTAGGACTTCAGGGAAACACCATATATTTT CASSSLGLQGNTIYF
NA TRBJ1-3 TRBD1 TRBV7-9 TGTGCCAGCAGCAGAACGACAGGGATCTCTGGAAACACCATATATTTT CASSRTTGISGNTIYF
NA TRBJ2-1 NA TRBV6-5 TGTGCCAGCAGCACTGACTACAGCTCCTACAATGAGCAGTTCTTC CASSTDYSSYNEQFF
NA TRBJ2-5 NA TRBV5-1 TGCGCCAGCAGCTTGGGGACACTCCAAGAGACCCAGTACTTC CASSLGTLQETQYF
NA TRBJ1-3 NA TRBV30 TGTGCCTGGAGTTCAGGGGCCAACACCATATATTTT CAWSSGANTIYF
NA TRBJ2-1 TRBD2 TRBV27 TGTGCCAGCAGTTTATGGGCTAGCGGGAGGGATGAGCAGTTCTTC CASSLWASGRDEQFF
NA TRBJ2-1 NA TRBV29-1 TGCAGCGCCGGACAGAGGTTCGCCTACAATGAGCAGTTCTTC CSAGQRFAYNEQFF
NA TRBJ2-1 TRBD2 TRBV2 TGTGCCAGCACCGCGACTAGCGGGAGCAATGAGCAGTTCTTC CASTATSGSNEQFF
once TRBJ2-7 TRBD1 TRBV11-3 TGTGCCAGCAGCATCGGACAGGGGTGGGAGCAGTACTTC CASSIGQGWEQYF
NA TRBJ2-1 NA TRBV25-1 TGTGCCAGCAGTGGGGCTAACTCCGAGCAGTTCTTC CASSGANSEQFF
NA TRBJ1-3 NA TRBV6-1 TGTGCCAGCAGTGGGGGCTTACGGAGCTCTGGAAACACCATATATTTT CASSGGLRSSGNTIYF
NA TRBJ2-3 NA TRBV6-6 TGTGCCAGCAGAAAGGAGATGAGCACAGATACGCAGTATTTT CASRKEMSTDTQYF
once TRBJ1-4 TRBD1 TRBV27 TGTGCCAGCAGTTCCCTAAATTGGGACAGGGGGGAAAAACTGTTTTTT CASSSLNWDRGEKLFF
NA TRBJ2-5 TRBD1 TRBV18 TGTGCCAGCTCACCCCCGGACAGGTGGGAGACCCAGTACTTC CASSPPDRWETQYF
NA TRBJ2-3 NA TRBV25-1 TGTGCCAGCAGTGCTTCCCATACTACAGATACGCAGTATTTT CASSASHTTDTQYF
NA TRBJ1-5 TRBD1 TRBV6-5 TGTGCCAGCAGGTCCGACAGGGGAAGCAATCAGCCCCAGCATTTT CASRSDRGSNQPQHF
NA TRBJ2-3 TRBD2 TRBV5-1 TGCGCCAGCAGCTTTAATCAGCGGGGAACAGATACGCAGTATTTT CASSFNQRGTDTQYF